The 28 T cell receptor beta chains listed next were all sequenced from one sample in a study of T-cell reconstitution after alpha-beta-depleted transplantation in children. The authors prepared the TCRbeta library with unique molecular identifiers. From the PCR reads, TCRdb called clonotypes with MiXCR, one entry per CDR3 protein. The table includes 450,000 to 600,000 distinct CDR3 sequences, approximately 32% detected once. The specimen was PBMCs from the stem cell graft donor, collected from the stem cell graft. The receptors shown here come from a human donor who donated a stem cell graft to a child with aplastic anemia.

This clonotype was seen only a few times. The rearrangement uses TRBV19 and TRBJ2-3; 7 bases align to TRBD2. V shed 1 base, J shed 7 bases, and the junction held 11 bases outside the gene matches. Germline-derived CDR1 and CDR2 are LNHDA and SQIVND (reference sequence). CDR3 length equals 16 residues. The CDR3 reads CASSIGSGEGLNTQYF. The CDR3 nucleotides are TGTGCCAGTAGTATAGGGTCGGGGGAGGGCTTAAATACGCAGTATTTT.

This chain joins TRBV20-1 and TRBJ2-3; 7 bases are a match to TRBD2. The trim removed 7 bases at V and 5 bases at J, leaving 6 bases unmatched. CDR1 DFQATT and CDR2 SNEGSKA come from the germline V gene (reference sequence). This CDR3 contains 12 residues. CDR3 coding DNA: TGCAGTGTTATAGTAGCGGGAGATACGCAGTATTTT. It yields the protein CSVIVAGDTQYF.

The genes are TRBV29-1 and TRBJ1-1; D possibly corresponds to TRBD1 (6 bases). The CDR3 covers 14 residues. Trimming removed 0 bases from V and 0 bases from J, with 8 bases in between. Germline V CDR1 and CDR2: SQVTM, ANQGSEA. CDR3 coding DNA: TGCAGCGTTGAAGATCGGGGGCTGAACACTGAAGCTTTCTTT. The encoded protein is CSVEDRGLNTEAFF.

This clonotype was detected a few times. The chain recombines TRBV12-3 or TRBV12-4 with TRBJ1-1; 7 nucleotides match TRBD1. The CDR3 is made up of 15 amino acids. Germline trimming cut 6 bases from V and 1 base from J; bases unmatched to any gene: 8. CDR3 sequence (DNA): TGTGCCAGCAGCTCCGGAGGGGGCGGGAACACTGAAGCTTTCTTT. Translated: CASSSGGGGNTEAFF.

This clonotype was seen only a few times. V usage is TRBV12-3 or TRBV12-4 and J usage is TRBJ2-7; the D is unclear. V shed 5 bases and J shed 4 bases, with 9 bases lying between them. This CDR3 is built from 12 residues. The CDR3 reads CASSTGPYEQYF. The CDR3 nucleotides are TGTGCCAGCAGTACCGGCCCATACGAGCAGTACTTC.

This chain links TRBV7-2 with TRBJ2-3; 8 positions match TRBD2. The CDR3 consists of 15 residues. V shed 6 bases and J 6 bases; nucleotides not matched to a gene: 11. Germline CDR1 and CDR2: SGHTA and FQGNSA. CDR3 DNA: TGTGCCAGCAGAAAACGGGAGGGCCCCGGGGATACGCAGTATTTT. Its protein product is CASRKREGPGDTQYF. The variable domain in full, with the rest retrieved from reference TRBV7-2 and TRBJ2-3, is GAGVSQSPSNKVTEKGKDVELRCDPISGHTALYWYRQSLGQGLEFLIYFQGNSAPDKSGLPSDRFSAERTGGSVSTLTIQRTQQEDSAVYLCASRKREGPGDTQYFGPGTRLTVL.

The chain has TRBV12-3 or TRBV12-4 and TRBJ2-2; 7 bases match TRBD1. The junction had 2 bases not matched to a gene; V was cut back by 6 bases and J by 4 bases. This CDR3 comprises 13 residues. CDR3 residues: CASRRGPTGELFF. CDR3 DNA: TGTGCCAGCAGAAGGGGGCCCACCGGGGAGCTGTTTTTT.

A word on this clonotype: One end of the junction varies from germline; a read error may be responsible. V gene TRBV24-1 combines with J gene TRBJ1-5; weak D call: TRBD1 (6 bases). The CDR3 consists of 15 residues. Germline-derived CDR1 and CDR2 are KGHDR and SFDVKD. CDR3 DNA sequence: TGTGCCACCACTGATTGGACAGATAGCAATCAGCCCCAGCATTTT. Its translation: CATTDWTDSNQPQHF.

This clonotype was counted ten times or more. The CDR3 DNA follows: TGTGCCAGCAGTTTAGAAGCGGGAGGTGAGCAGTACGTC. It codes for CASSLEAGGEQYV. The chain carries TRBV27 and TRBJ2-7; TRBD2 agrees at 9 bases. This CDR3 is built from 13 residues. The ends lost 2 bases at V and 7 bases at J; junction bases unmatched: 3. Germline lookup yields CDR1 MNHEY and CDR2 SMNVEV (reference sequence).

The V and J genes are TRBV3-1 and TRBJ2-1; a possible D gene is TRBD2 (6 bases). CDR1 is LGHDT, CDR2 YNNKEL, per germline (reference sequence). V gave up 4 bases and J gave up 7 bases, with 20 bases separating them. The CDR3 is made up of 16 amino acids. In DNA, the CDR3 is TGTGCCAGCAGCCCCGATCTGTGGGAGGTCGGTAATGAGCAGTTCTTC. This gives the protein CASSPDLWEVGNEQFF.

There are a few counts of this clonotype. V usage is TRBV28 and J usage is TRBJ2-6; 11 bases are a match to TRBD2. In germline, CDR1 is MDHEN, CDR2 SYDVKM. This CDR3 is built from 14 residues. V lost 6 bases and J lost 13; bases outside the gene matches: 8. For the CDR3, the DNA is TGTGCCAGCAGCGGGACTAGCGGAGGTAGGGTCCTGACTTTC. This codes for CASSGTSGGRVLTF.

This clonotype was seen ten or more times. The J gene is TRBJ1-2, the V gene TRBV29-1, with D tentatively TRBD1 (6 bases). Per the germline V gene, CDR1 is SQVTM and CDR2 is ANQGSEA. This CDR3 spans 12 amino acids. V was pared by 6 bases and J by 4 bases, with 12 bases between. CDR3 residues: CSVDLDSYGYTF. In DNA form, the CDR3 reads TGCAGCGTCGACCTGGACAGCTATGGCTACACCTTC. The full variable domain, with the rest looked up from reference TRBV29-1 and TRBJ1-2, is SAVISQKPSRDICQRGTSLTIQCQVDSQVTMMFWYRQQPGQSLTLIATANQGSEATYESGFVIDKFPISRPNLTFSTLTVSNMSPEDSSIYLCSVDLDSYGYTFGSGTRLTVV.

This clonotype was seen ten or more times. The chain is built from TRBV9 and TRBJ2-3; D might be TRBD2 (6 bases). Germline-derived CDR1 and CDR2 are SGDLS and YYNGEE. The V gene lost 4 bases and the J gene lost 2 bases, with 17 bases spanning the gap. This CDR3 is 16 amino acids long. The CDR3 loop reads CASSPTSGVHTDTQYF. The CDR3 coding sequence is TGTGCCAGCAGCCCTACTTCGGGAGTTCACACAGATACGCAGTATTTT.

V usage is TRBV7-9 and J usage is TRBJ1-4; D unclear. This CDR3 has 13 residues. V shed 1 base and J shed 8 bases, with 8 bases lying between them. The V gene's germline CDR1 is SEHNR and CDR2 FQNEAQ (reference sequence). CDR3 residues: CASSLESFEKLFF. Written as DNA, the CDR3 is TGTGCCAGCAGCTTAGAATCCTTCGAAAAACTGTTTTTT.

V is TRBV11-2 and J is TRBJ1-1, with D hard to call. V was clipped by 6 bases and J by 5 bases, with 16 bases between them. From germline, CDR1 is SGHAT and CDR2 FQNNGV. The CDR3 extends over 14 amino acids. The CDR3 is CASSPTWEGTEAFF. CDR3 DNA: TGTGCCAGCAGTCCGACGTGGGAGGGAACTGAAGCTTTCTTT.

This clonotype was seen more than once but under ten times. The chain carries TRBV12-3 or TRBV12-4 and TRBJ2-1; tentatively, D is TRBD1 or TRBD2 (6 bases each). CDR3 length: 14 residues. V lost 3 bases and J lost 4, with 10 bases in between. The CDR3 reads CASSLGGRYNEQFF. The CDR3 DNA reads as TGTGCCAGCAGTTTGGGGGGCAGGTACAATGAGCAGTTCTTC.

The chain employs TRBV7-2 and TRBJ2-7; 7 bases agree with TRBD1. Germline V gene data show CDR1 as SGHTA and CDR2 as FQGNSA. J gave up 2 bases and V 3 bases, and 13 bases lay outside the gene matches. CDR3 length equals 17 residues. CDR3 region: CASSLAVRQGGAYEQYF. For the CDR3, the DNA is TGTGCCAGCAGCTTGGCTGTTAGACAGGGTGGCGCCTACGAGCAGTACTTC.

The chain has TRBV27 and TRBJ1-2, with 7 bases identical to TRBD1. The CDR3 length is 16 residues. Germline V gives CDR1 MNHEY, CDR2 SMNVEV (reference sequence). Trimming cost V 5 bases and J 7 bases; bases outside gene matches: 16. This CDR3 is CASSPSEGRGKGGYTF. The CDR3 bases are TGTGCCAGCAGTCCTTCGGAAGGCAGGGGGAAAGGTGGCTACACCTTC.

V usage is TRBV5-6 and J usage is TRBJ1-5; TRBD1 is a possible D gene (5 bases). This CDR3 spans 15 amino acids. Trimming took off 4 bases at V and 6 bases at J, with 17 bases between the two ends. Germline V gives CDR1 SGHDT, CDR2 YYEEEE. The CDR3, as DNA: TGTGCCAGCAGCGCCCGCGTGTCGGGGGTTCAGCCCCAGCATTTT. Its translation is CASSARVSGVQPQHF.

This chain links TRBV18 with TRBJ1-1; no firm D call. The CDR3 has 16 residues. CDR1 and CDR2 from the germline V gene are KGHSH and LQKENI. V lost 2 bases and J lost 3, with 16 bases in between. The CDR3 protein is CASSPRLGSSDTEAFF. CDR3 coding DNA: TGTGCCAGCTCACCAAGGCTGGGGAGCAGTGACACTGAAGCTTTCTTT.

This clonotype occurred a few times. The chain uses TRBV12-3 or TRBV12-4 and TRBJ1-5, with D uncertain. Between the trimmed V and J ends, which lost 2 bases and 7 bases, there was a span of 12 bases. This CDR3 contains 14 residues. CDR3 sequence: CASSLWAEAQPQHF. CDR3 sequence (DNA): TGTGCCAGCAGTTTATGGGCAGAAGCCCAGCCCCAGCATTTT.

This sequence joins TRBV29-1 and TRBJ2-7; possibly TRBD1 for D (5 bases). The CDR3 contains 14 residues. Germline values: CDR1 SQVTM, CDR2 ANQGSEA. Trimming pared 4 bases from V and 5 bases from J, leaving 18 bases between. CDR3 nucleotide sequence: TGCAGCGTTGTAACAGCAGGAAGGGGTCACGAGCAGTACTTC. It encodes CSVVTAGRGHEQYF.

This clonotype was detected a few times. The chain couples TRBV4-3 to TRBJ2-7; TRBD2 matches at 11 bases. Germline CDR1 is LGHNA and CDR2 is YSLEER. With V trimmed by 3 bases and J by 2 bases, 3 bases remained unmatched. The CDR3 loop spans 15 amino acids. In DNA form, the CDR3 reads TGCGCCAGCAGCCATCAGACTAGCGGGGCCTACGAGCAGTACTTC. It specifies CASSHQTSGAYEQYF.

This chain joins TRBV19 and TRBJ2-5, with D unclear. Germline CDR1 and CDR2: LNHDA and SQIVND (reference sequence). V dropped 0 bases and J dropped 2 bases, with 10 bases sitting between them. This CDR3 comprises 15 residues. CDR3 DNA: TGTGCCAGTAGTATAGAGGGCCGGAAACAAGAGACCCAGTACTTC. This encodes CASSIEGRKQETQYF.

This clonotype occurred a few times. The gene calls are TRBV10-3 and TRBJ1-6; D unresolved. Trimming cost V 4 bases and J 7 bases, with 11 bases left between them. Germline loops: CDR1 ENHRY, CDR2 SYGVKD. The CDR3 has 14 residues. In nucleotides, the CDR3 is TGTGCCATCAGTGGCATCCCGGGGAATTCACCCCTCCACTTT. Its protein is CAISGIPGNSPLHF.

V and J are TRBV5-1 and TRBJ2-1, with D unclear. Germline values: CDR1 SGHRS, CDR2 YFSETQ. The CDR3 is 12 residues long. V dropped 2 bases and J dropped 6 bases, with 6 bases sitting between them. The CDR3 is CASSFKVNEQFF. Here the CDR3 DNA reads TGCGCCAGCAGCTTTAAGGTCAATGAGCAGTTCTTC.

This chain links TRBV4-3 with TRBJ2-5; D remains ambiguous. Per the germline V gene, CDR1 is LGHNA and CDR2 is YSLEER. The CDR3 loop spans 14 amino acids. The chain's CDR3 is CGGQGSGAQETQYF. The CDR3 coding sequence is TGCGGTGGGCAAGGGTCAGGCGCCCAAGAGACCCAGTACTTC.

The rearrangement links TRBV15 to TRBJ2-1, with 7 bases fitting TRBD2. CDR3 length: 16 residues. The V gene end was trimmed by 5 bases and the J gene end by 7 bases; junction bases not matched to a gene: 14. Germline V gene lookup returns CDR1 LNHNV and CDR2 YYDKDF (reference sequence). The CDR3 sequence is CATSGTVGGGRNEQFF. DNA of the CDR3: TGTGCCACCAGCGGAACCGTAGGAGGCGGGAGAAATGAGCAGTTCTTC.